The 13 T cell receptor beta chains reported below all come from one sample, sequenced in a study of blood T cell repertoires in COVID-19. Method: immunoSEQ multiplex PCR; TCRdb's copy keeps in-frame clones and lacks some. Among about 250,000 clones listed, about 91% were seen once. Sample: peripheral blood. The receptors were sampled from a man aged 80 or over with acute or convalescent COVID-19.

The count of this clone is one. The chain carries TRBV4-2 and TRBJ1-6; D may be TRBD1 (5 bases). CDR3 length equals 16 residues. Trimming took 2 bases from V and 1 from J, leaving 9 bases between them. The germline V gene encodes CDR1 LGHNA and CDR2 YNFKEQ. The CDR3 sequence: CASSQSGGSYNSPLHF. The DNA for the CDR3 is TGTGCCAGCAGCCAATCGGGGGGATCCTATAATTCACCCCTCCACTTT.

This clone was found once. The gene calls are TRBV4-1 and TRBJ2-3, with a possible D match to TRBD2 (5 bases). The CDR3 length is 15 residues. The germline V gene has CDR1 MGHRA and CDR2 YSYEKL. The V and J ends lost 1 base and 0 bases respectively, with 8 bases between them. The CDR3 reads CASSQVGGSTDTQYF. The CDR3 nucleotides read TGCGCCAGCAGCCAAGTGGGCGGGAGCACAGATACGCAGTATTTT.

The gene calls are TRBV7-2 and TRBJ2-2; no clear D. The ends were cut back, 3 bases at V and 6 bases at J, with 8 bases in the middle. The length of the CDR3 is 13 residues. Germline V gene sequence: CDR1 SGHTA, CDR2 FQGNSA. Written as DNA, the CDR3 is TGTGCCAGCAGCTTCCCCTCCTCCGGGGAGCTGTTTTTT. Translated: CASSFPSSGELFF.

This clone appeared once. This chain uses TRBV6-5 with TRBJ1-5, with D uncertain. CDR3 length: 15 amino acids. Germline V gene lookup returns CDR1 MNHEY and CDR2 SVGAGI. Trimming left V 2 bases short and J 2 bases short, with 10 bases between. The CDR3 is CASSYEGSGNQPQHF. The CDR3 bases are TGTGCCAGCAGTTACGAGGGTTCGGGCAATCAGCCCCAGCATTTT.

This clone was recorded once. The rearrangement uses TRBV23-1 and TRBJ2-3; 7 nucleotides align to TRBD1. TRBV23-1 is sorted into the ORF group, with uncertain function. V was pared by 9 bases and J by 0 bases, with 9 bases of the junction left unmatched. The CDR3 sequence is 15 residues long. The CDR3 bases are TGCGCCAGATCGAGACAGGGCACTAGCACAGATACGCAGTATTTT. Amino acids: CARSRQGTSTDTQYF.

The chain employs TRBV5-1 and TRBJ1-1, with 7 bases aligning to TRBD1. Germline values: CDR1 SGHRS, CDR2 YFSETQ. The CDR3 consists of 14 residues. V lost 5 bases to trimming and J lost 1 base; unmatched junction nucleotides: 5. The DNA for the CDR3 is TGCGCCAGCAGTCGGACAGGAGGGAACACTGAAGCTTTCTTT. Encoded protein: CASSRTGGNTEAFF.

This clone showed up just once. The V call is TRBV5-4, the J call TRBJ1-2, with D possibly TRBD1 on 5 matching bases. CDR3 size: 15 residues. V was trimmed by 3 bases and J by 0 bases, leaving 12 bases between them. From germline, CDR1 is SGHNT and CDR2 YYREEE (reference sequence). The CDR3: CASSWGRTTNYGYTF. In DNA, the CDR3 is TGTGCCAGCAGCTGGGGCAGGACTACTAACTATGGCTACACCTTC. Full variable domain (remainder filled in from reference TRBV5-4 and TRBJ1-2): ETGVTQSPTHLIKTRGQQVTLRCSSQSGHNTVSWYQQALGQGPQFIFQYYREEENGRGNFPPRFSGLQFPNYSSELNVNALELDDSALYLCASSWGRTTNYGYTFGSGTRLTVV.

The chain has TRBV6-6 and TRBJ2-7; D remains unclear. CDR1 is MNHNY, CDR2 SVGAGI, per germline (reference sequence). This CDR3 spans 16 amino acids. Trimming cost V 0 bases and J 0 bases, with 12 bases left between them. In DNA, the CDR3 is TGTGCCAGCAGTTACTCCGACACAGCCAGCTCCTACGAGCAGTACTTC. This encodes CASSYSDTASSYEQYF.

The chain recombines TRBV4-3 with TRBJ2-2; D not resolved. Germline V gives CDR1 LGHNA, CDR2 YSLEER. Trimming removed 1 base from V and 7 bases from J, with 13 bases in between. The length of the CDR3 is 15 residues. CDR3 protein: CASSQGYEFRGELFF. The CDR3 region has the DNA TGCGCCAGCAGCCAAGGGTATGAGTTCCGCGGGGAGCTGTTTTTT.

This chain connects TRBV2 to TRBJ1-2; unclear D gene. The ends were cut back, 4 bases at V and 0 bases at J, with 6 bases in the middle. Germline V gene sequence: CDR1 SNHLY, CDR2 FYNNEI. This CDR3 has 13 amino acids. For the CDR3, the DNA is TGTGCCAGCAGTGCCGGGGCTAACTATGGCTACACCTTC. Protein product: CASSAGANYGYTF.

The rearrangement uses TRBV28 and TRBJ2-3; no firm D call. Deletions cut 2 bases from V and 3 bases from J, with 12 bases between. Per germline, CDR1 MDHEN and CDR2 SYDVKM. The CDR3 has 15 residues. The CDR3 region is CASSLRSGWTDTQYF. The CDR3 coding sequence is TGTGCCAGCAGTTTAAGGTCAGGTTGGACAGATACGCAGTATTTT.

CDR3 bases: TGTGCCAGCAGCGGCGGGACAGAACAAGAGACCCAGTACTTC. The encoded protein is CASSGGTEQETQYF. This chain connects TRBV9 to TRBJ2-5, with a possible D match to TRBD1 (7 bases). Germline CDR1 SGDLS, CDR2 YYNGEE. This CDR3 is built from 14 residues. Trimming pared 3 bases from V and 2 bases from J, leaving 11 bases between.

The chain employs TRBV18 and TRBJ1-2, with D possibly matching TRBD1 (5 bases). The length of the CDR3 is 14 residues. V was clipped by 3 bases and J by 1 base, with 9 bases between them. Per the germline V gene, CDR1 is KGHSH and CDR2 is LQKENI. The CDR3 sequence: CASSPPTDNYGYTF. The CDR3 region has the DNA TGTGCCAGCTCACCGCCGACAGATAACTATGGCTACACCTTC.